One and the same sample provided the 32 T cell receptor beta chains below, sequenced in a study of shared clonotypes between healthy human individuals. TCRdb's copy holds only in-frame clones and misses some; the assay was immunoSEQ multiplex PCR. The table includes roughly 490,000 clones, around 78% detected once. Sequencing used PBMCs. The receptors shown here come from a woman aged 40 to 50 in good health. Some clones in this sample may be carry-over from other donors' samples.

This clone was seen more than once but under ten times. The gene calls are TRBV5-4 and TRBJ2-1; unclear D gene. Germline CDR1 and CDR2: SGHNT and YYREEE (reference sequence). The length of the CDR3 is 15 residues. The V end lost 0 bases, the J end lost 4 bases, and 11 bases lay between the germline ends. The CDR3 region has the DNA TGTGCCAGCAGCTTGGGCCACGACCTTTACAATGAGCAGTTCTTC. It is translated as CASSLGHDLYNEQFF.

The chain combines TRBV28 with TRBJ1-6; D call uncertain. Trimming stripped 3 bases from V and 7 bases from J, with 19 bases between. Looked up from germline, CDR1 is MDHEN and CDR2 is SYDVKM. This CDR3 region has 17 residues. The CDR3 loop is CASSLSGSGSGNSPLHF. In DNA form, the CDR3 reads TGTGCCAGCAGTTTGAGCGGGTCGGGGAGCGGGAATTCACCCCTCCACTTT. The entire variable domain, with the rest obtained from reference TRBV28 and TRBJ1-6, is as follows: DVKVTQSSRYLVKRTGEKVFLECVQDMDHENMFWYRQDPGLGLRLIYFSYDVKMKEKGDIPEGYSVSREKKERFSLILESASTNQTSMYLCASSLSGSGSGNSPLHFGNGTRLTVT.

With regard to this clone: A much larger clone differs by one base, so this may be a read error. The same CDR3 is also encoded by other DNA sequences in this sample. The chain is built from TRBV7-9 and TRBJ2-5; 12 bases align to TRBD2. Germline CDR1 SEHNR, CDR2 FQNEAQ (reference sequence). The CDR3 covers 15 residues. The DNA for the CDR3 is TGCGCCAGCAGCGACGGGACTAGCGGGCAAGAGACCCAGTACTTC. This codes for CASSDGTSGQETQYF.

CDR3 sequence reads: CAISEEIAGAGYNEQFF. CDR3 sequence (DNA): TGTGCCATCAGTGAGGAAATAGCGGGAGCAGGCTACAATGAGCAGTTCTTC. This chain connects TRBV10-3 to TRBJ2-1; 9 nucleotides line up with TRBD2. The V gene end was trimmed by 2 bases and the J gene end by 3 bases; junction bases not matched to a gene: 8. The germline V gene has CDR1 ENHRY and CDR2 SYGVKD. The CDR3 runs to 17 residues.

The CDR3 region is CASSYGSPNTGELFF. CDR3 nucleotide sequence: TGTGCCAGCAGCTATGGGTCCCCGAACACCGGGGAGCTGTTTTTT. This sequence joins TRBV7-3 and TRBJ2-2; no clear D gene. V was pared by 4 bases and J by 0 bases, with 9 bases between. Germline CDR1 is SGHTA and CDR2 is FQGTGA. CDR3 size: 15 residues.

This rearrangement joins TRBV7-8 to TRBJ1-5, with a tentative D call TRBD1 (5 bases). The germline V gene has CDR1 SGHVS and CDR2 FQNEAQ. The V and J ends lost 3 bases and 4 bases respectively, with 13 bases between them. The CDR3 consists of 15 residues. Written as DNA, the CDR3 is TGTGCCAGCAGCTTTATACGAGGGGTGAATCAGCCCCAGCATTTT. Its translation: CASSFIRGVNQPQHF.

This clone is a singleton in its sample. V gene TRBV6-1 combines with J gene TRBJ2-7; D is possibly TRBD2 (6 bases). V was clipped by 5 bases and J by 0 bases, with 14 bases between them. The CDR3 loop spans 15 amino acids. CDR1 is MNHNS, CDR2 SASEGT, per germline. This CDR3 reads CASSPLADTSYEQYF. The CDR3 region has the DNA TGTGCCAGCAGTCCCTTAGCGGATACCTCCTACGAGCAGTACTTC.

The CDR3 protein is CASSLARTQYF. CDR3 nucleotide sequence: TGTGCCAGCAGCTTGGCCCGGACGCAGTATTTT. The genes are TRBV5-6 and TRBJ2-3; D gene ambiguous. The CDR3 loop spans 11 amino acids. CDR1 SGHDT and CDR2 YYEEEE come from the germline V gene. Trimming removed 0 bases from V and 9 bases from J, with 5 bases in between.

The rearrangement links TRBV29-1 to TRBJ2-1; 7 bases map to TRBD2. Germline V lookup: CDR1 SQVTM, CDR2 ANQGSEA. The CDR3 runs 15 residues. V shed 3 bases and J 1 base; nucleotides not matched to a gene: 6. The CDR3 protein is CSVDGRERSYNEQFF. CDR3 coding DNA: TGCAGCGTTGACGGGCGGGAGCGGTCCTACAATGAGCAGTTCTTC.

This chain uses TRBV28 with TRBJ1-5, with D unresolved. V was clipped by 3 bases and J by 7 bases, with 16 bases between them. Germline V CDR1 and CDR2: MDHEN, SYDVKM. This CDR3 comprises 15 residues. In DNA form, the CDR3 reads TGTGCCAGCAGTTTTAGCAGCTTCGGAGCCCAGCCCCAGCATTTT. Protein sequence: CASSFSSFGAQPQHF.

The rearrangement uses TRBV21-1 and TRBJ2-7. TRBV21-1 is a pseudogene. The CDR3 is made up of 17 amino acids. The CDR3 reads CASPSSVPRSTTYEQYF. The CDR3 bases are TGTGCCAGCCCGTCCTCAGTTCCGAGAAGTACAACCTACGAGCAGTACTTC.

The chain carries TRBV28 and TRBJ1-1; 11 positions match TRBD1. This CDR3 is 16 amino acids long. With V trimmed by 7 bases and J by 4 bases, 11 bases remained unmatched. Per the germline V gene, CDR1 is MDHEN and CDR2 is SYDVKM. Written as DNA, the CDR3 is TGTGCCAGCACCTCACAAACCGGGACAGGGGGCACTGAAGCTTTCTTT. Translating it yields CASTSQTGTGGTEAFF.

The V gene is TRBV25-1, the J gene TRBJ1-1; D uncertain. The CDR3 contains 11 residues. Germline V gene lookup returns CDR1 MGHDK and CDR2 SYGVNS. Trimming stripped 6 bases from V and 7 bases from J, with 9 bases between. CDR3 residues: CASSSELEAFF. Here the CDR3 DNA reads TGTGCCAGCAGCTCGGAGCTTGAAGCTTTCTTT.

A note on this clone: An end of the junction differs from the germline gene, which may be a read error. The CDR3 loop is CASSPDRNTGELFF. The CDR3 region has the DNA TGTGCTAGCAGCCCGGACAGAAACACCGGGGAGCTGTTTTTT. The chain carries TRBV7-7 and TRBJ2-2; D is perhaps TRBD1 (6 bases). The length of the CDR3 is 14 residues. The germline gives CDR1 SSHAT, CDR2 FNYEAQ (reference sequence).

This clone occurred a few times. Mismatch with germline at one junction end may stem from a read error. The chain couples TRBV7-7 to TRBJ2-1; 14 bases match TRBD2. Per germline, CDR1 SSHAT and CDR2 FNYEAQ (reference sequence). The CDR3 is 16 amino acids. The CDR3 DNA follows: TGTGCTAGCAGCTCCACGGGACTAGCGGGAGTCAATGAGCAGTTCTTC. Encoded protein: CASSSTGLAGVNEQFF. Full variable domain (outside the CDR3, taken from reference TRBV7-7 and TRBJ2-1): GAGVSQSPRYKVTKRGQDVTLRCDPISSHATLYWYQQALGQGPEFLTYFNYEAQPDKSGLPSDRFSAERPEGSISTLTIQRTEQRDSAMYRCASSSTGLAGVNEQFFGPGTRLTVL.

CDR3 sequence: CASSSGDIATDTQYF. The CDR3 region has the DNA TGCGCCAGCAGCTCGGGGGACATAGCCACAGATACGCAGTATTTT. The chain couples TRBV5-1 to TRBJ2-3, with D perhaps assigned TRBD1 or TRBD2 (6 bases each). The CDR3 has 15 residues. Germline V gives CDR1 SGHRS, CDR2 YFSETQ. Trimming shortened V by 3 bases and J by 2 bases, and 13 bases separated the two germline ends.

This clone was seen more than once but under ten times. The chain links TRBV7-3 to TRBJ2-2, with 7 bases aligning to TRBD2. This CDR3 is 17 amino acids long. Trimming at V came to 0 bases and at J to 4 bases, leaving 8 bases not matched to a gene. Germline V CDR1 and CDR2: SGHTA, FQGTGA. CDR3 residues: CASSLTREGRVTGELFF. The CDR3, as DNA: TGTGCCAGCAGCTTAACTAGGGAGGGGCGCGTCACCGGGGAGCTGTTTTTT.

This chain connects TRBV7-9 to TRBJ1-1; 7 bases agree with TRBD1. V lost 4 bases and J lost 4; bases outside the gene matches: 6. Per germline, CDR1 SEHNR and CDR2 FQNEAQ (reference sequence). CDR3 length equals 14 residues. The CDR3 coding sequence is TGTGCCAGCAGCTCGACAGGGTACGGCACTGAAGCTTTCTTT. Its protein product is CASSSTGYGTEAFF.

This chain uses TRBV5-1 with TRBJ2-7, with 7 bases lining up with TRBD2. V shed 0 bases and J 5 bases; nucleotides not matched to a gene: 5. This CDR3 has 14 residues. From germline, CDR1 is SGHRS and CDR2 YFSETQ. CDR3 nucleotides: TGCGCCAGCAGCTTGGGACTAGCTCTCGACGAGCAGTACTTC. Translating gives CASSLGLALDEQYF.

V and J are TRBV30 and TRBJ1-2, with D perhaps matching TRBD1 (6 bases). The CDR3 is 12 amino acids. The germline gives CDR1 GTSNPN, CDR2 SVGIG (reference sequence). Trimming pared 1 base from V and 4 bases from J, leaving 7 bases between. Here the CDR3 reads CAWSGTAYGYTF. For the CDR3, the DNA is TGTGCCTGGAGTGGGACAGCCTATGGCTACACCTTC.

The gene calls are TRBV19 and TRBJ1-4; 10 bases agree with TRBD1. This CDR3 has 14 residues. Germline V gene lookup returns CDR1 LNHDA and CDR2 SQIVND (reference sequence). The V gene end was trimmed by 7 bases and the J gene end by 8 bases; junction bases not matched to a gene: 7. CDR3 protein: CASNDRGPGEKLFF. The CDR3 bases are TGTGCCAGTAACGACAGGGGGCCGGGGGAAAAACTGTTTTTT.

Here the CDR3 DNA reads TGTGCCAGCGGACTCGCCGCCGAGCAGTACTTC. It encodes CASGLAAEQYF. J is TRBJ2-7 and V is TRBV2, with D perhaps TRBD2 (5 bases). In germline, CDR1 is SNHLY, CDR2 FYNNEI. The V end lost 8 bases, the J end lost 6 bases, and 11 bases lay between the germline ends. This CDR3 is built from 11 residues.

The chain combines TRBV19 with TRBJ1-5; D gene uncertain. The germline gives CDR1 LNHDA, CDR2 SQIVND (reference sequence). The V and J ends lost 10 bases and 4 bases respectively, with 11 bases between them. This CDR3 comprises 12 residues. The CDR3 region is CAIQRSNQPQHF. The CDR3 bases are TGTGCCATCCAGCGTTCAAATCAGCCCCAGCATTTT.

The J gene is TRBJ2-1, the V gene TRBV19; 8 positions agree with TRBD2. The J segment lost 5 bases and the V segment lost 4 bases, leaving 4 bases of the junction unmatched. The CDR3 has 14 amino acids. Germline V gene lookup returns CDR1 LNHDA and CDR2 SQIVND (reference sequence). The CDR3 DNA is TGTGCCAGTAGTAGAATTAGCGGGGACAATGAGCAGTTCTTC. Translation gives CASSRISGDNEQFF.

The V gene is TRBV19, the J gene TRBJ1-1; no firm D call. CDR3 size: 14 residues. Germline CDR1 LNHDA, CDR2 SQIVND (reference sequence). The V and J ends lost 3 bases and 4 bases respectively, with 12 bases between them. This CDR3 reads CASSIDSGVTEAFF. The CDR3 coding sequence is TGTGCCAGTAGTATTGATTCCGGCGTCACTGAAGCTTTCTTT.

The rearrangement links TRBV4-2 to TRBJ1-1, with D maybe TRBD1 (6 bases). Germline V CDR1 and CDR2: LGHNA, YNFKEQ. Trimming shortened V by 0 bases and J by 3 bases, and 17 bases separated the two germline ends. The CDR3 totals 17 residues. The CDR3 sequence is CASSQDFTGIGDTEAFF. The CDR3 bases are TGTGCCAGCAGCCAAGATTTTACAGGGATTGGGGACACTGAAGCTTTCTTT.

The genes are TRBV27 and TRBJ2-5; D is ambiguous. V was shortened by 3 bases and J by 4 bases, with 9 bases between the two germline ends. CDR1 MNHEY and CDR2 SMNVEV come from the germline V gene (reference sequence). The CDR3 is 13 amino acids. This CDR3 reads CASSFLRGETQYF. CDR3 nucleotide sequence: TGTGCCAGCAGTTTTCTACGCGGAGAGACCCAGTACTTC.

The CDR3 DNA reads as TGTGCCAGCACCCCCGCGAGGAATAATGGCTACACCTTC. Amino acids: CASTPARNNGYTF. The rearrangement links TRBV6-5 to TRBJ1-2; D not resolved. V was pared by 7 bases and J by 6 bases, with 15 bases between. In germline, CDR1 is MNHEY, CDR2 SVGAGI. The CDR3 is 13 residues long.

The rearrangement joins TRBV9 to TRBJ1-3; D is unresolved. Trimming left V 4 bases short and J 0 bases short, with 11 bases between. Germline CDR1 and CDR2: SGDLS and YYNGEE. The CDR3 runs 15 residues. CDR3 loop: CASSLRADSGNTIYF. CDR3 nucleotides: TGTGCCAGCAGCCTTAGGGCGGACTCTGGAAACACCATATATTTT. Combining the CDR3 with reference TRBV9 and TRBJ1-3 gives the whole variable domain DSGVTQTPKHLITATGQRVTLRCSPRSGDLSVYWYQQSLDQGLQFLIQYYNGEERAKGNILERFSAQQFPDLHSELNLSSLELGDSALYFCASSLRADSGNTIYFGEGSWLTVV.

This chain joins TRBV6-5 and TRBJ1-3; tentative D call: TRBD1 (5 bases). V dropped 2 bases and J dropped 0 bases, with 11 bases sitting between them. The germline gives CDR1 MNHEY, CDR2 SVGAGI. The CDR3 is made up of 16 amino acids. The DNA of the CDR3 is TGTGCCAGCAGTTACGGGGACCTTCCCTCTGGAAACACCATATATTTT. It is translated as CASSYGDLPSGNTIYF.

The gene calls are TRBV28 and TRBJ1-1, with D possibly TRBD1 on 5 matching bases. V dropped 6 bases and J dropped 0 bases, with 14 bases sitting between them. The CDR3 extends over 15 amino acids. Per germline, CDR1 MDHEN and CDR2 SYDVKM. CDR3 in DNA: TGTGCCAGCAGCGACGGGGCCCGAGTGAACACTGAAGCTTTCTTT. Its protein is CASSDGARVNTEAFF. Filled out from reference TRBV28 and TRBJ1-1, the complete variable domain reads DVKVTQSSRYLVKRTGEKVFLECVQDMDHENMFWYRQDPGLGLRLIYFSYDVKMKEKGDIPEGYSVSREKKERFSLILESASTNQTSMYLCASSDGARVNTEAFFGQGTRLTVV.

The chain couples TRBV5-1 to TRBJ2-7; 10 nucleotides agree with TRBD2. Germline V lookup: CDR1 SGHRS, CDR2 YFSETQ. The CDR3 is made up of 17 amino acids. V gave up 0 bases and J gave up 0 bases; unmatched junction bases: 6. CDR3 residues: CASSLVLAGATSYEQYF. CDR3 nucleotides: TGCGCCAGCAGCTTGGTTCTAGCGGGAGCAACCTCCTACGAGCAGTACTTC.